This T cell receptor (beta chain) originates from a study of T cells of healthy individuals (dated by TCRdb to the late 2010s). Libraries were constructed by 5' RACE. TCRdb lists the instrument as Illumina MiSeq. The public reads were quality trimmed at Q25 with fastp and then assembled into clones with MiXCR by TCRdb, keeping productive beta chains. Duplicate CDR3 protein sequences are folded into a single record with the most common DNA and genes. In all, the sample holds about 63,000 distinct CDR3 sequences, and around 15% of those were seen once. Approximately 4.6% of the sample rests with the top ten. The cysteine opens and the phenylalanine closes a CDR3 of 13 amino acids. Only the CDR3 DNA is retained, 39 bases long and in frame from the first base. Via the germline V gene, CDR1 is SGHAT and CDR2 FQNNGV. The junction carries 4 bases between V and J, which are trimmed by 5 bases and 2 bases respectively.

For this clonotype: This clone's antigen is unknown. No base-level quality is on record; no much larger clone is a single base apart.

The sequence derives from a human donor in good health. The rearranged chain carries TRBV11-2 and TRBJ2-6; confidence is insufficient to name the D gene. The CDR3 protein is CASSPAGANVLTF. The bases are TGTGCCAGCAGCCCAGCTGGGGCCAACGTCCTGACTTTC.